One sample yielded the 3 T cell receptor beta chains listed below, sequenced in a study of spatial heterogeneity in lung cancer. Their specific antigens are unknown. As for time point: sample taken at primary tumor resection. TCRdb re-called the 5' RACE reads with MiXCR, one entry per CDR3 protein. The sample gives some 5,000 distinct CDR3 sequences, about 7.7% of which show up once; around 27% is in the top ten. General study results and limits: One measure, the expanded intratumoral alpha and beta TCR count, tracked tumor mutation counts.

The specimen comprised lung tumor tissue, sampled at surgery. Receptors were obtained from a female donor with early-stage non-small cell lung cancer.

This clonotype was seen more than once but under ten times. Little can be read into the size of this beta chain, an off-target read in a library designed for alpha chains. The chain couples TRBV4-2 to TRBJ2-3; no definite D call. Germline CDR1 and CDR2: LGHNA and YNFKEQ. There are 15 residues in the CDR3. Trimming stripped 0 bases from V and 4 bases from J, with 11 bases between. The CDR3 bases are TGTGCCAGCAGCCAAGAACTTTCAGGCGCAGATACGCAGTATTTT. Translated, it gives CASSQELSGADTQYF.

This clonotype occurred many times. A library made for alpha chains picked up this beta chain off target, so its size means little. The chain combines TRBV12-3 or TRBV12-4 with TRBJ1-1, with a weak D call TRBD1 (5 bases). This CDR3 has 15 amino acids. With 5 bases removed from V and 0 bases from J, the gap between germline ends came to 13 bases. The CDR3 spells CASSPRRGLNTEAFF. The CDR3 nucleotides are TGTGCCAGCAGTCCCCGGCGGGGGTTGAACACTGAAGCTTTCTTT.

Ten or more counts support this clonotype. This beta chain is an unintended read in a library built for alpha chains; its size means little. The chain links TRBV5-1 to TRBJ2-2; TRBD1 aligns across 7 bases. The CDR3 extends over 16 amino acids. CDR1 and CDR2 (germline): SGHRS, YFSETQ. The junction had 7 bases not matched to a gene; V was cut back by 4 bases and J by 1 base. Here the CDR3 DNA reads TGCGCCAGCAGCATACGACAGGGCGGGAACACCGGGGAGCTGTTTTTT. Protein: CASSIRQGGNTGELFF. The full variable domain, rest sourced from reference TRBV5-1 and TRBJ2-2, is KAGVTQTPRYLIKTRGQQVTLSCSPISGHRSVSWYQQTPGQGLQFLFEYFSETQRNKGNFPGRFSGRQFSNSRSEMNVSTLELGDSALYLCASSIRQGGNTGELFFGEGSRLTVL.